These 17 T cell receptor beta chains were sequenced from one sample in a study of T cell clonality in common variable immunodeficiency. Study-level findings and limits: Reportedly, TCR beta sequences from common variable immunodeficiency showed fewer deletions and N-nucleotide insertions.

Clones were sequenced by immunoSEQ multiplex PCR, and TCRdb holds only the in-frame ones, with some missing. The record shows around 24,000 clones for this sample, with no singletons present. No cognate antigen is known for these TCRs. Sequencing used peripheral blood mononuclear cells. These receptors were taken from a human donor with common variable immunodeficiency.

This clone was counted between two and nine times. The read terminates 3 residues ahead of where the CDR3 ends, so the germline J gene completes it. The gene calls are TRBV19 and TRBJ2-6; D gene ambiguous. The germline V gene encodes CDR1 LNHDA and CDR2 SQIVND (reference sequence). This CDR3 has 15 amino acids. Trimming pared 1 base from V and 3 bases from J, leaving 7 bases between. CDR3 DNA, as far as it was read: TGTGCCAGTAGTATAGCTGGGCATGGGGCCAACGTC. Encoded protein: CASSIAGHGANV. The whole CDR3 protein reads CASSIAGHGANVLTF.

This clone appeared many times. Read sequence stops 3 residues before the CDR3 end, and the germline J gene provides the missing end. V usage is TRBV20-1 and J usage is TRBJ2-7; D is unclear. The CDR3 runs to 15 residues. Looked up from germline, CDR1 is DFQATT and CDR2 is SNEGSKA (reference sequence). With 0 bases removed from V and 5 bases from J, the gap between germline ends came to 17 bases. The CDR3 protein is CSARDFGRPADEQYF. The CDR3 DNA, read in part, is TGCAGTGCTAGAGATTTTGGCCGCCCCGCCGACGAG.

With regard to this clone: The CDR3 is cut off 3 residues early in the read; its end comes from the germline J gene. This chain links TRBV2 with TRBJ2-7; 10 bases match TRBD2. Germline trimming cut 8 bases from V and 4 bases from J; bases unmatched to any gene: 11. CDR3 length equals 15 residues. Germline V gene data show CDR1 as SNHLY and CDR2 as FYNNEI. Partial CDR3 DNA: TGTGCCAGCTCTCTCCCAGCGGGAGGGCCATACGAG. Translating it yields CASSLPAGGPYE. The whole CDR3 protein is CASSLPAGGPYEQYF.

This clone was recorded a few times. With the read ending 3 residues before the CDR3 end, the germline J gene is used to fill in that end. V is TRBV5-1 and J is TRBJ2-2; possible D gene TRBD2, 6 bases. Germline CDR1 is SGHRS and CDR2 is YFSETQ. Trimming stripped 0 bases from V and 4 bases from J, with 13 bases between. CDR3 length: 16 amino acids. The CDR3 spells CASSLAGQGGTGELFF. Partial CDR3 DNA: TGCGCCAGCAGCTTGGCCGGGCAGGGAGGCACCGGGGAG.

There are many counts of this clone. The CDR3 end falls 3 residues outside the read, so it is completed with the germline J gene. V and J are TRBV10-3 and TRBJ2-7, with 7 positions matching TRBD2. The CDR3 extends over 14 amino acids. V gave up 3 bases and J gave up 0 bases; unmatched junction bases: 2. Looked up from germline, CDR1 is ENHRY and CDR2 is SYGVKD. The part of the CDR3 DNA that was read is TGTGCCATCAGTGAAGGCGGGAGCTCCTACGAG. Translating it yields CAISEGGSSYE. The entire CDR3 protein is CAISEGGSSYEQYF.

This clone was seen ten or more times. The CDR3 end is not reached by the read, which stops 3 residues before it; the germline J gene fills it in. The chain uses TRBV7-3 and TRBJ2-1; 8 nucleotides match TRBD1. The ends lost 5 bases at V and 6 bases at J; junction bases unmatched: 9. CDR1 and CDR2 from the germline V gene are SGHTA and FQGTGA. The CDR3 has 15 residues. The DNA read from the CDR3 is TGTGCCAGCAGCCTGGGGACAGGCTTCTCCAATGAG. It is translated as CASSLGTGFSNE. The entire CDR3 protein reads CASSLGTGFSNEQFF.

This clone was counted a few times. The CDR3 protein is CASSIPISGSDEQFF. The CDR3 bases that were read are TGTGCCAGTAGTATCCCGATTAGCGGGAGCGATGAG. The chain carries TRBV19 and TRBJ2-1; TRBD2 matches 9 bases. The CDR3 goes on 3 residues after the read ends, and that part is filled in from the germline J gene. V was clipped by 3 bases and J by 8 bases; unmatched bases: 8. CDR1 is LNHDA and CDR2 is SQIVND in the germline V gene (reference sequence). This CDR3 contains 15 residues.

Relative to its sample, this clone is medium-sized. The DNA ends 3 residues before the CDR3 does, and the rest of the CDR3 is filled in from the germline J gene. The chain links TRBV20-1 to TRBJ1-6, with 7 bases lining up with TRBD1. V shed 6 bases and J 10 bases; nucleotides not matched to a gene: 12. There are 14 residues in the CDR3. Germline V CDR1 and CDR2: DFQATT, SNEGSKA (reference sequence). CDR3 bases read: TGCAGTGCCCGACGGGACAGCCCGCGGTCACCC. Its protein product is CSARRDSPRSP. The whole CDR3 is CSARRDSPRSPLHF.

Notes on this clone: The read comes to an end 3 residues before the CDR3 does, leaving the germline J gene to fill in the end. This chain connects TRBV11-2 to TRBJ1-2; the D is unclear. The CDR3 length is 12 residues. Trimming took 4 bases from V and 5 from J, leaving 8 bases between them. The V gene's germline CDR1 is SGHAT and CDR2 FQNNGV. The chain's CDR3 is CASSSRWYGYTF. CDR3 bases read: TGTGCCAGCAGCTCACGGTGGTATGGC.

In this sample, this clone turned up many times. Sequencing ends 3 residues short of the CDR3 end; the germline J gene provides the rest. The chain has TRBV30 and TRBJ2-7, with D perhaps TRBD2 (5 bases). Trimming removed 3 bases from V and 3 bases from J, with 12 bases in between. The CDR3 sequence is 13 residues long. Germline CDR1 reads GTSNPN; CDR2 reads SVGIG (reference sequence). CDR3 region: CAWRPSGIYEQYF. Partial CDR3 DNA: TGTGCCTGGAGGCCATCGGGGATCTACGAG.

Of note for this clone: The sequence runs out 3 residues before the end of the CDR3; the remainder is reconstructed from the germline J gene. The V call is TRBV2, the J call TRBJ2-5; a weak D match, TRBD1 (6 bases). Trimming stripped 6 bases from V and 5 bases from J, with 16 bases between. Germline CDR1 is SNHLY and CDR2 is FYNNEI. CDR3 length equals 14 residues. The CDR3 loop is CASRGGSVGETQYF. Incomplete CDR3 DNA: TGTGCCAGCAGAGGGGGATCCGTAGGGGAGACC.

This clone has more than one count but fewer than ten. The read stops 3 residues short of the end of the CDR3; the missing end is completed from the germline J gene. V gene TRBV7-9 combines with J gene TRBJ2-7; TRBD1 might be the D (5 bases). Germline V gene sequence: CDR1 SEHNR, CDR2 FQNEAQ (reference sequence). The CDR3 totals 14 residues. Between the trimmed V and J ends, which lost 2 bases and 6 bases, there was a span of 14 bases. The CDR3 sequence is CASSLSAGKGEQYF. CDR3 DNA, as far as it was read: TGTGCCAGCAGCTTATCCGCAGGGAAGGGCGAG.

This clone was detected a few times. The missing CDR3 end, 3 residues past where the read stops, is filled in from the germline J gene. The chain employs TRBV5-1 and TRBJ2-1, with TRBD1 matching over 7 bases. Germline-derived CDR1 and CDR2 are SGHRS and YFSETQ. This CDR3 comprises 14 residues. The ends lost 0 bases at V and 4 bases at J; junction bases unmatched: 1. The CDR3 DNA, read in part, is TGCGCCAGCAGCTTGGGACAGGGTTACAATGAG. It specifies CASSLGQGYNE. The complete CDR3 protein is CASSLGQGYNEQFF.

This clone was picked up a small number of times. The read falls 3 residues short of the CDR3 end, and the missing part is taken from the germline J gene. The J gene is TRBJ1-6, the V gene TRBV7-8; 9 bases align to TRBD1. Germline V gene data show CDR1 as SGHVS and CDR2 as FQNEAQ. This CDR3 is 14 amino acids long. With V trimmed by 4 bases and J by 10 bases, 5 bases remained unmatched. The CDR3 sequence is CASSSTGGWSPLHF. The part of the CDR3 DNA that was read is TGTGCCAGCAGCTCGACAGGGGGGTGGTCACCC.

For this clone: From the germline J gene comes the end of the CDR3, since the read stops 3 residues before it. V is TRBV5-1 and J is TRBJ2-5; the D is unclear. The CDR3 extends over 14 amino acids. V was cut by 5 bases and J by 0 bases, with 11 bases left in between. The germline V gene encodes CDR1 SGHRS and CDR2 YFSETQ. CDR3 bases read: TGCGCCAGCAGAAGAGGCAGTAACCAAGAGACC. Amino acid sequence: CASRRGSNQET. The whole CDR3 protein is CASRRGSNQETQYF.

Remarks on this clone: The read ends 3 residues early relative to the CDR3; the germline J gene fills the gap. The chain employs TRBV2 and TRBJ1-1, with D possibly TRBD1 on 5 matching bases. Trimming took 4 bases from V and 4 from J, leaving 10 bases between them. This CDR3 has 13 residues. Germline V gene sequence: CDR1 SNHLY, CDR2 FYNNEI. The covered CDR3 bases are TGTGCCAGCAGTGGGATGGGGCGCACTGAA. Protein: CASSGMGRTE. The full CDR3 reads CASSGMGRTEAFF.

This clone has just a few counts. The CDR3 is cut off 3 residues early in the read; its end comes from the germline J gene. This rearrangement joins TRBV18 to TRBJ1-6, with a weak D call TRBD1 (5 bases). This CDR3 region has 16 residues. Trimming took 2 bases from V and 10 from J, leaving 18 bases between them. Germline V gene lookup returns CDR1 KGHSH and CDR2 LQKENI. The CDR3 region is CASSPSPGSRESPLHF. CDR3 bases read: TGTGCCAGCTCACCAAGCCCAGGGTCCCGTGAGTCACCC.